This T cell receptor (beta chain) was sequenced in a study of OX40 agonist ivuxolimab in advanced cancers. Regarding the study as a whole: Among patients with partial responses at 0.1-3.0 mg/kg, clonal expansion was among the lowest. There was clonal expansion of CD4+ and CD8+ blood T cells by week 6 at 0.1 to 3.0 mg/kg.

Method: immunoSEQ multiplex PCR; TCRdb's copy keeps in-frame clones and lacks some. This table has about 97,000 clones, about 86% appearing once. On this clone itself: Its antigen is unidentified.

The V gene's germline CDR1 is SQVTM and CDR2 ANQGSEA. This CDR3 is 12 amino acids long. V dropped 7 bases and J dropped 6 bases, with 13 bases sitting between them. The TCR sequence derives from an adult with an advanced solid tumor such as melanoma, head and neck, liver or kidney cancer. This sample comprised CD4+ or CD8+ T cells sorted from blood, obtained in a trial of the OX40 agonist ivuxolimab. The chain carries TRBV29-1 and TRBJ2-1, with D uncertain. DNA for the CDR3: TGCAGCGCAGCAGAAAACTCCAATGAGCAGTTCTTC. It encodes CSAAENSNEQFF.